The clone carrying this T cell receptor beta chain was recorded once. The data stem from a study of blood T cell repertoires in COVID-19. Study context: The United States, Italy and Spain were the sources of the acute and convalescent COVID-19 samples. T cells, B-cell-depleted T cells, or PBMCs provided the cDNA or gDNA that served as material.

Some clones are missing from TCRdb's copy, which holds only in-frame ones; the method was immunoSEQ multiplex PCR. The sample carries about 150,000 clones, 75% to 80% recorded once. The CDR3 has 14 amino acids. Per germline, CDR1 SEHNR and CDR2 FQNEAQ (reference sequence). V lost 5 bases, J lost 0 bases, and 10 bases lay in between. This clonotype was obtained from a man older than 75 with acute or convalescent COVID-19. The gene calls are TRBV7-9 and TRBJ1-1; a possible D gene is TRBD1 (6 bases). The sample consisted of peripheral blood. CDR3 protein: CASSPRTVNTEAFF. The CDR3 DNA reads TGTGCCAGCAGCCCGCGGACAGTGAACACTGAAGCTTTCTTT.